Sequencing of this T cell receptor beta chain was carried out in a study of cytomegalovirus exposure and HLA in healthy donors. CDR3 length: 15 amino acids. Between the trimmed V and J ends, which lost 4 bases and 5 bases, there was a span of 17 bases. Germline V CDR1 and CDR2: MNHEY, SMNVEV (reference sequence). It was with 60 Vbeta and 13 Jbeta primers that the PCR ran. This table comes from immunoSEQ multiplex PCR, and its TCRdb copy is limited to in-frame clones, with some not included. The data hold under 200,000 clones, with approximately 80% observed a single time. The sequenced material came from PBMCs. The clonotype comes from a woman aged 40-49 years in good health and CMV-seropositive. The rearrangement links TRBV27 to TRBJ1-1; D may be TRBD1 (5 bases). The CDR3 DNA sequence: TGTGCCAGCAGTTCCCCTCAGGGATTAAGAACTGAAGCTTTCTTT. Translating gives CASSSPQGLRTEAFF.